The subject of this entry is one T cell receptor (beta chain). It lacks a known antigen. No base quality values were provided; no much bigger clone lies one nucleotide off. Taken with the paper, the label for time point translates to: baseline before first vaccination. The vaccinee samples were drawn from two UK trials, COV001 and COV002, one of which was a single-blind randomized controlled phase 2/3 trial testing AZD1222 (ChAdOx1 nCoV-19) in healthy adults. Trial participant PBMC samples were collected at day 0 and day 28 after the second dose for TCRbeta chain sequencing. V is cut by 1 base and J by 9 bases, and the space between the germline ends is 12 bases. From the cysteine through the phenylalanine, the CDR3 covers 13 amino acids. Here the CDR3 DNA is all that survives: 39 bases in frame from base 1. The sample belongs to a study of T cell responses to AZD1222 COVID-19 vaccine (dated by TCRdb to about 2021). Describing the broader study: AZD1222 recipients with second doses at about 4 weeks or about 12 weeks were pooled, because spike-specific TCR depth and breadth did not differ between schedules. A total of more than 230 trial participants underwent TCR sequencing, of whom some 210 received two doses of AZD1222 and approximately 25 received two doses of the MenACWY control vaccine. Trial participants were enrolled into age subgroups of 18-55, 56-69 and 70-plus years, which contained roughly 140, 27 and 60 TCR-sequenced participants, respectively.

The research as a whole found: CD4 TCRs associated with the vaccine covered the entire spike protein, and the dominant responses were in regions 160-218 and 743-854. A significant rise in spike-specific TCR breadth and depth was observed after two AZD1222 doses relative to day 0 and relative to MenACWY recipients. Because no day 14 peak-response samples were available, the repertoires could be characterized only after the peak T cell response. Nearly half of unique spike-specific TCRs reportedly recognized epitopes outside regions mutated in the B.1.351 and B.1.1.7 variants. Participants were mostly white British and included more females than males, and it was suggested by the authors that clonal diversity may have been underestimated. The 56-69-year group was small, and its depth increase did not reach significance, likely because of low power. Only five or six AZD1222 recipients were SARS-CoV-2 seropositive at baseline, limiting conclusions about previously exposed vaccinees.

The CDR3 regions of human TCRbeta chains were subjected to immunosequencing. In the authors' own workflow: Repertoire TCRs were checked for matches against a reference library of SARS-CoV-2-specific TCRs that had been generated using the MIRA antigen-specificity platform. Breadth was defined as the fraction of unique TCRs that were SARS-CoV-2-associated, and depth was defined as the fraction of total T cells that were SARS-CoV-2-associated. Each spike-specific TCR was assigned to its reactive spike region and to a CD4 or CD8 class using the MIRA data. Log10-transformed breadth and depth values were compared by one-way ANOVA with Sidak's multiple comparisons tests. TCRdb took this table from immuneACCESS and kept in-frame rearrangements with V and J called. Such tables lack part of the clones; where checked against another copy, unresolved V genes explain under half of the gap, and the rest is unexplained. For V, J and clone size, that table is used; D and trimming come from the DNA. The sample table lists about 150,000 clones, less than 95% of them with a count of one. The top ten hold less than 2% of the sample.

Sequenced material: peripheral blood, taken on day 0 of AZD1222 vaccination. In this chain, TRBV12-3 or TRBV12-4 is recombined with TRBJ1-2; matching of 5 bases hints at TRBD1 as the D gene. The receptor comes from an adult in good health. At the DNA level, the sequence is TGTGCCAGCAGTTTAGGGCAGGGATCTCGCTACACCTTC. Translated, it reads CASSLGQGSRYTF.